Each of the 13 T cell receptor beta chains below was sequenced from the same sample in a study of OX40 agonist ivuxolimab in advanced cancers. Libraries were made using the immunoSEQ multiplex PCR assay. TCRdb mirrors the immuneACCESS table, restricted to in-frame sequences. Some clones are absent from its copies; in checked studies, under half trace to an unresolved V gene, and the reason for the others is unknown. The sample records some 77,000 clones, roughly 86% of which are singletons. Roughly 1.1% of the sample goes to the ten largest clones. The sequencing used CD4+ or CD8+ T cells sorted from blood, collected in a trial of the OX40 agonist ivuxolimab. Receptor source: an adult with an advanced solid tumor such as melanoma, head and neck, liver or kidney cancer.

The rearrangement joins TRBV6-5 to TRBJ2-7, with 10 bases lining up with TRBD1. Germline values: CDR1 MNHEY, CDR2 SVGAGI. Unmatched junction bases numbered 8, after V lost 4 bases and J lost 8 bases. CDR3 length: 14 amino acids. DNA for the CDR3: TGTGCCAGCAGTTCTACGGCGGGACAGGGGAAGCAGTACTTC. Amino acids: CASSSTAGQGKQYF.

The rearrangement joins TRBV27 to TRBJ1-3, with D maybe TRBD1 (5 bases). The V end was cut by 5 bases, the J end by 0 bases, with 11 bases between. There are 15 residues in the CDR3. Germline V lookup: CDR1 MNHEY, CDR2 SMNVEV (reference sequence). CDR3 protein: CASSAMGVSGNTIYF. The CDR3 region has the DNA TGTGCCAGCAGTGCCATGGGGGTCTCTGGAAACACCATATATTTT.

CDR3 DNA: TGTGCCAGCAGCCCACGGCGGCGGATTATAAATGAAAAACTGTTTTTT. Residues: CASSPRRRIINEKLFF. The chain has TRBV7-3 and TRBJ1-4; D uncertain. The CDR3 extends over 16 amino acids. Germline V gives CDR1 SGHTA, CDR2 FQGTGA. The V and J ends lost 5 bases and 5 bases respectively, with 18 bases between them.

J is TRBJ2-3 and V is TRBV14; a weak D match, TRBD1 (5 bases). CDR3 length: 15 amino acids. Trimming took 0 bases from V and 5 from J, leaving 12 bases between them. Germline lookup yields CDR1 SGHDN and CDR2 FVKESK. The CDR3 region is CASSQDRFQGDTQYF. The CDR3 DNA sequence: TGTGCCAGCAGCCAAGATCGGTTTCAGGGAGATACGCAGTATTTT.

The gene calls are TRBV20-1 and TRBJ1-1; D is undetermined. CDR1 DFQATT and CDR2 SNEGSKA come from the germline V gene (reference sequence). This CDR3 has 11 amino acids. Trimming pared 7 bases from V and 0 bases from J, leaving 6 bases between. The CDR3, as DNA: TGCAGTGTTTATATGAACACTGAAGCTTTCTTT. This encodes CSVYMNTEAFF.

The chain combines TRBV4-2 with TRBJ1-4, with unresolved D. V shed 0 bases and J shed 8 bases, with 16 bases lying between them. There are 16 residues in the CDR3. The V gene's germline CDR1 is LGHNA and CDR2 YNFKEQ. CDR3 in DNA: TGTGCCAGCAGCCAAGATGGTGGCTACGCCGGGGAAAAACTGTTTTTT. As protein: CASSQDGGYAGEKLFF.

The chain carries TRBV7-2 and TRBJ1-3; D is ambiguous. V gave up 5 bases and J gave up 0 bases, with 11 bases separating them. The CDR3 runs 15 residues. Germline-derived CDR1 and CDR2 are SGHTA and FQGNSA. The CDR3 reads CASSPAASSGNTIYF. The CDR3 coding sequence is TGTGCCAGCAGCCCCGCGGCCAGCTCTGGAAACACCATATATTTT. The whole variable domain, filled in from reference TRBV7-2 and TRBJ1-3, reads GAGVSQSPSNKVTEKGKDVELRCDPISGHTALYWYRQSLGQGLEFLIYFQGNSAPDKSGLPSDRFSAERTGGSVSTLTIQRTQQEDSAVYLCASSPAASSGNTIYFGEGSWLTVV.

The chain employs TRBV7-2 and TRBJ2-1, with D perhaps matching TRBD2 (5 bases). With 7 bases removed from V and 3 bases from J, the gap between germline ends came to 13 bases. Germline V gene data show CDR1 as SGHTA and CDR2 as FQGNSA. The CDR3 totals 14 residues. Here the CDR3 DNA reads TGTGCCAGCATCGGAGGTCCCAACTACAATGAGCAGTTCTTC. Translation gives CASIGGPNYNEQFF.

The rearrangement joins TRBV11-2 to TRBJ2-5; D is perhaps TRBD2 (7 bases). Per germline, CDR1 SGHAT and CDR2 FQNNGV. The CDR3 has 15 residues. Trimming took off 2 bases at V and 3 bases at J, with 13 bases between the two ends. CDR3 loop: CASSLSGTIEETQYF. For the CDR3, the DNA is TGTGCCAGCAGCTTAAGCGGGACAATCGAAGAGACCCAGTACTTC.

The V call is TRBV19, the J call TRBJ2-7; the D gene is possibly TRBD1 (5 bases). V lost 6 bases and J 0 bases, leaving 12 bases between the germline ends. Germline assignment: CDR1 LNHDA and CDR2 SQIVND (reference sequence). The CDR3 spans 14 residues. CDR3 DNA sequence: TGTGCCAGTAGCCAACAGGTTAGCTCCTACGAGCAGTACTTC. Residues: CASSQQVSSYEQYF.

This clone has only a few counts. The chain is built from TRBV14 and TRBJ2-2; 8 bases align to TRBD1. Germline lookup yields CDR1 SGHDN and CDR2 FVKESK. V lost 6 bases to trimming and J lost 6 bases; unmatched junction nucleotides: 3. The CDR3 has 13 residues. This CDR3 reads CASRQQGAGELFF. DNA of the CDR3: TGTGCCAGCAGACAACAGGGGGCCGGGGAGCTGTTTTTT.

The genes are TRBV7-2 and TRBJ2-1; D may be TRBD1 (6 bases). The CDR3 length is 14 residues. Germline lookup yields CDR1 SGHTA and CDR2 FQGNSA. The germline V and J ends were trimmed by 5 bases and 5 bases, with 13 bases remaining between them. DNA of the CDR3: TGTGCCAGCAGCCTAAGACAGGCCCACAATGAGCAGTTCTTC. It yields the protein CASSLRQAHNEQFF. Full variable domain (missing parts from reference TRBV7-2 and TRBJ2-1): GAGVSQSPSNKVTEKGKDVELRCDPISGHTALYWYRQSLGQGLEFLIYFQGNSAPDKSGLPSDRFSAERTGGSVSTLTIQRTQQEDSAVYLCASSLRQAHNEQFFGPGTRLTVL.

The CDR3 loop reads CASTNNYGYTF. The CDR3 DNA follows: TGTGCCAGCACCAATAACTATGGCTACACCTTC. The chain joins TRBV28 to TRBJ1-2; no clear D. The germline V gene has CDR1 MDHEN and CDR2 SYDVKM. V was pared by 7 bases and J by 1 base, with 4 bases between. The CDR3 contains 11 residues.